This T cell receptor (beta chain) was captured by sequencing in a study of T cells in Graves' hyperthyroidism and ophthalmopathy. The CDR3 is made up of 13 amino acids. V lost 3 bases and J 7 bases, leaving 9 bases between the germline ends. Germline CDR1 is KGHDR and CDR2 is SFDVKD. This clonotype has a handful of counts. Amplified TCR beta CDR3 regions came from RNA transcripts. The TCR CDR3 first-round RT-PCR relied on the HTBI primer set. TCRdb re-analysed the multiplex PCR reads in MiXCR, keeping a single row per CDR3 protein. The sample has 490,000 or so distinct CDR3 sequences, under 25% seen once.

Sequencing was performed on blood. This chain joins TRBV24-1 and TRBJ1-5; D is uncertain. The source of this sequence is an older woman with Graves' ophthalmopathy. This CDR3 is CATSDRSGQPQHF. CDR3 coding DNA: TGTGCCACCAGTGATAGATCGGGACAGCCCCAGCATTTT.